The entry that follows covers one T cell receptor (beta chain) sequence. Antigen: not known. The data stem from a study of T cell responses to AZD1222 COVID-19 vaccine. Sequencing used immunoSEQ multiplex PCR; TCRdb keeps in-frame clones, though not all of them. Of 110,000 or so clones listed, about 88% were seen once; the top ten hold approximately 17%. Study results and caveats: The repertoires were collected only after the peak T cell response. The reported proportion of spike-specific TCRs targeting unmutated variant regions was nearly half.

The CDR3 length is 13 residues. The V end was cut by 5 bases, the J end by 5 bases, with 12 bases between. From germline, CDR1 is MDHEN and CDR2 SYDVKM. The chain is built from TRBV28 and TRBJ2-5, with D possibly matching TRBD1 (6 bases). This sequence originates from an adult in good health. The source material was peripheral blood, sampled on day 0 of AZD1222 vaccination. Here the CDR3 DNA reads TGTGCCAGCAGTGGGACAACTGACGAGACCCAGTACTTC. Its protein is CASSGTTDETQYF.